This T cell receptor beta chain comes out of a study of blood T cell repertoires in COVID-19. In the study overall: The samples span acute and convalescent COVID-19 from the United States, Italy and Spain. PBMCs, B-cell-depleted T cells, or T cells provided the cDNA or gDNA that made up the material.

This CDR3 spans 17 amino acids. In the original analysis: For nucleated cells, counts were estimated from reference gene primer amplification. Measured with immunoSEQ multiplex PCR; TCRdb has only the in-frame clones, and not every one. The DNA was the basis for D and trimming; V, J and clone size are from that table. The sample holds 90,000 to 130,000 clones; roughly 86% are singletons and the top ten take about 4.5%. This TCR derives from a man aged 35 to 55 with acute or convalescent COVID-19. V usage is TRBV7-5 and J usage is TRBJ2-5; the D call TRBD1 from the table was never checked on the DNA. TRBV7-5 corresponds to a pseudogene. The specimen was peripheral blood. The CDR3 region is CARSLGQIALYQETQYF. DNA for the CDR3: TGTGCCAGAAGCTTAGGACAGATTGCCCTGTACCAAGAGACCCAGTACTTC.